This passage covers 27 T cell receptor beta chains from one sample sequenced in a study of blood T cell repertoires in COVID-19. The table came from immunoSEQ multiplex PCR; TCRdb's copy has only in-frame clones and leaves some out. The sample lists about 240,000 clones; 65% to 85% were seen once. The sequencing input was peripheral blood. The receptors originated from a human donor in a cohort sampled during active COVID-19.

The CDR3 DNA reads TGTGCCTCTTCCGGGACAGGTCTCTATGGCTACACCTTC. It yields the protein CASSGTGLYGYTF. The J gene is TRBJ1-2, the V gene TRBV2, with 8 bases matching TRBD1. The CDR3 sequence is 13 residues long. Germline trimming cut 11 bases from V and 4 bases from J; bases unmatched to any gene: 9. Germline CDR1 and CDR2: SNHLY and FYNNEI.

The chain has TRBV13 and TRBJ1-1, with 10 bases aligning to TRBD1. This CDR3 contains 15 residues. Germline assignment: CDR1 PRHDT and CDR2 FYEKMQ (reference sequence). Trimming at V came to 5 bases and at J to 8 bases, leaving 11 bases not matched to a gene. CDR3 coding DNA: TGTGCCAGCAGCCCAGTGACAGGGGGCGATAGGGAAGCTTTCTTT. It translates to CASSPVTGGDREAFF.

The genes are TRBV6-5 and TRBJ2-3; 12 bases are a match to TRBD1. With 6 bases clipped from V and 5 bases from J, the junction kept 6 bases outside the gene matches. The CDR3 is made up of 15 amino acids. Germline loops: CDR1 MNHEY, CDR2 SVGAGI. CDR3 DNA sequence: TGTGCCAGCAGCAGCCGGGACAGGGGGCAAGATACGCAGTATTTT. Its translation: CASSSRDRGQDTQYF.

This clone was found once. The chain combines TRBV5-1 with TRBJ2-5, with 9 positions matching TRBD1. CDR1 SGHRS and CDR2 YFSETQ come from the germline V gene. Germline trimming cut 5 bases from V and 5 bases from J; bases unmatched to any gene: 10. There are 15 residues in the CDR3. The CDR3 bases are TGCGCCAGCAGTTCTACAGGGGGCGTTCACGAGACCCAGTACTTC. This gives the protein CASSSTGGVHETQYF.

The V call is TRBV6-2 or TRBV6-3, the J call TRBJ2-5; tentatively, D is TRBD2 (6 bases). Trimming pared 6 bases from V and 4 bases from J, leaving 18 bases between. This CDR3 has 15 amino acids. Germline V lookup: CDR1 MNHEY, CDR2 SVGEGT. CDR3 loop: CASSPDGSFVETQYF. In nucleotides, the CDR3 is TGTGCCAGCAGCCCCGACGGGAGTTTTGTAGAGACCCAGTACTTC.

The J gene is TRBJ1-4, the V gene TRBV7-8; 9 nucleotides agree with TRBD1. Germline CDR1 SGHVS, CDR2 FQNEAQ. The length of the CDR3 is 16 residues. V lost 6 bases, J lost 2 bases, and 7 bases stayed unmatched. As DNA, the CDR3 is TGTGCCAGCAGTAACGACAGGGGGTGGACTAATGAAAAACTGTTTTTT. It is translated as CASSNDRGWTNEKLFF.

This clone was seen only a few times. The chain couples TRBV11-1 to TRBJ2-3, with D unresolved. In germline, CDR1 is SGHAT, CDR2 FQDESV (reference sequence). Trimming cost V 2 bases and J 4 bases, with 13 bases left between them. CDR3 length: 15 amino acids. CDR3: CASSLMLARPDTQYF. The CDR3 coding sequence is TGTGCCAGCAGCTTAATGTTGGCACGCCCAGATACGCAGTATTTT.

The V and J genes are TRBV28 and TRBJ1-3, with a tentative D call TRBD1 (5 bases). The CDR3 has 13 residues. Germline V gives CDR1 MDHEN, CDR2 SYDVKM. V lost 8 bases and J lost 7, with 15 bases in between. The CDR3 reads CASLPAGTNTIYF. The CDR3 bases are TGTGCCAGCCTTCCTGCGGGGACGAACACCATATATTTT.

The chain recombines TRBV12-3 or TRBV12-4 with TRBJ2-5, with D unresolved. V dropped 3 bases and J dropped 1 base, with 6 bases sitting between them. The CDR3 consists of 13 residues. The CDR3 region is CASSFQVQETQYF. The CDR3 DNA follows: TGTGCCAGCAGTTTTCAGGTCCAAGAGACCCAGTACTTC.

The CDR3 protein is CASRTQTGWGYEQYF. CDR3 coding DNA: TGCGCCAGCAGGACACAGACAGGGTGGGGCTACGAGCAGTACTTC. J is TRBJ2-7 and V is TRBV10-2; 7 nucleotides align to TRBD1. The CDR3 runs to 15 residues. From germline, CDR1 is WSHSY and CDR2 SAAADI. V gave up 6 bases and J gave up 3 bases; unmatched junction bases: 11.

This sequence joins TRBV5-5 and TRBJ2-3, with 8 nucleotides matching TRBD1. The CDR3 runs 15 residues. With V trimmed by 2 bases and J by 5 bases, 7 bases remained unmatched. Germline CDR1 and CDR2: SGHKS and YYEKEE (reference sequence). The CDR3 DNA follows: TGTGCCAGCAGCTTCCAGGGGGCTTGGGGAGATACGCAGTATTTT. This translates into CASSFQGAWGDTQYF.

The chain uses TRBV6-5 and TRBJ1-2; TRBD1 is a possible D gene (6 bases). The CDR3 extends over 13 amino acids. V dropped 2 bases and J dropped 7 bases, with 11 bases sitting between them. Germline V gene sequence: CDR1 MNHEY, CDR2 SVGAGI. In nucleotides, the CDR3 is TGTGCCAGCAGTTACGACAGGACAGCTGGCTACACCTTC. This codes for CASSYDRTAGYTF.

This clone was seen once. The chain joins TRBV11-3 to TRBJ2-7; 9 nucleotides line up with TRBD1. The length of the CDR3 is 14 residues. The germline V gene encodes CDR1 SGHNT and CDR2 YENEEA. Trimming took 2 bases from V and 5 from J; bases not matched to a gene: 4. The CDR3 region is CASSLMGQGDEQYF. Written as DNA, the CDR3 is TGTGCCAGCAGCTTAATGGGACAGGGCGACGAGCAGTACTTC.

This chain uses TRBV28 with TRBJ1-5, with D perhaps matching TRBD1 (6 bases). V lost 6 bases and J lost 1, with 10 bases in between. The CDR3 is 14 residues long. Per germline, CDR1 MDHEN and CDR2 SYDVKM. This CDR3 is CASSRTASNQPQHF. DNA of the CDR3: TGTGCCAGCAGCCGGACAGCCAGCAATCAGCCCCAGCATTTT.

This clone was counted at least ten times. The CDR3: CASSSLGSSTSPWEQFF. In DNA, the CDR3 is TGTGCCAGCAGCTCCCTGGGTAGTAGCACTAGCCCGTGGGAGCAGTTCTTC. The V and J genes are TRBV11-2 and TRBJ2-1, with a possible D match to TRBD2 (6 bases). Germline V gives CDR1 SGHAT, CDR2 FQNNGV. This CDR3 contains 17 residues. Trimming took 4 bases from V and 10 from J, leaving 26 bases between them.

The V and J genes are TRBV18 and TRBJ2-1; D gene ambiguous. This CDR3 is built from 14 residues. Germline values: CDR1 KGHSH, CDR2 LQKENI. V was trimmed by 0 bases and J by 3 bases, leaving 6 bases between them. CDR3 sequence: CASSPPTNYNEQFF. CDR3 in DNA: TGTGCCAGCTCACCACCCACTAACTACAATGAGCAGTTCTTC.

This clone was seen repeatedly, ten times or more. This sequence joins TRBV12-5 and TRBJ2-1, with D possibly TRBD1 on 6 matching bases. The CDR3 is 18 amino acids. V lost 3 bases and J 4 bases, leaving 22 bases between the germline ends. Germline V gene data show CDR1 as LGHNT and CDR2 as FRNRAP. The CDR3 reads CASGFIMGTLRGYNEQFF. In DNA form, the CDR3 reads TGTGCTAGTGGTTTCATTATGGGCACTTTAAGGGGGTACAATGAGCAGTTCTTC.

The V and J genes are TRBV20-1 and TRBJ1-1; D ambiguous. CDR3 length equals 11 residues. Trimming left V 5 bases short and J 3 bases short, with 7 bases between. Germline assignment: CDR1 DFQATT and CDR2 SNEGSKA (reference sequence). The CDR3 is CSAREDTEAFF. As DNA, the CDR3 is TGCAGTGCTCGGGAGGACACTGAAGCTTTCTTT.

The genes are TRBV5-1 and TRBJ2-5, with TRBD2 identical over 7 bases. Per germline, CDR1 SGHRS and CDR2 YFSETQ. The CDR3 is 14 amino acids. J lost 3 bases, V lost 5 bases, and 7 bases had no gene match. In DNA, the CDR3 is TGCGCCAGCAGGGAGGGGCTAGCGGAAGAGACCCAGTACTTC. Its protein is CASREGLAEETQYF.

The rearrangement links TRBV5-1 to TRBJ1-5; D ambiguous. The length of the CDR3 is 14 residues. In germline, CDR1 is SGHRS, CDR2 YFSETQ. Trimming left V 3 bases short and J 1 base short, with 8 bases between. The CDR3 sequence is CASSSGSSNQPQHF. The CDR3 DNA reads as TGCGCCAGCAGCTCCGGGTCAAGCAATCAGCCCCAGCATTTT.

This sequence joins TRBV5-6 and TRBJ2-2, with 16 bases lining up with TRBD2. Trimming at V came to 4 bases and at J to 4 bases, leaving 7 bases not matched to a gene. Germline V CDR1 and CDR2: SGHDT, YYEEEE. The CDR3 has 18 residues. The CDR3 loop reads CASSIGTSGGASTGELFF. The CDR3 region has the DNA TGTGCCAGCAGCATCGGGACTAGCGGGGGGGCCAGCACCGGGGAGCTGTTTTTT.

This chain joins TRBV7-6 and TRBJ2-3; TRBD1 agrees at 9 bases. The germline CDR1 and CDR2 sequences are SGHVS and FNYEAQ. The CDR3 contains 18 residues. V lost 4 bases to trimming and J lost 0 bases; unmatched junction nucleotides: 11. The CDR3 spells CASSSTGTGFWSTDTQYF. In DNA, the CDR3 is TGTGCCAGCAGCTCGACCGGGACAGGGTTTTGGAGCACAGATACGCAGTATTTT.

This chain joins TRBV29-1 and TRBJ2-7; the match to TRBD1 covers 7 bases. V shed 5 bases and J 5 bases; nucleotides not matched to a gene: 9. The CDR3 length is 13 residues. Per the germline V gene, CDR1 is SQVTM and CDR2 is ANQGSEA. As DNA, the CDR3 is TGCAGCGTTAAAACAGGGGCCGTGGACGAGCAGTACTTC. It specifies CSVKTGAVDEQYF.

This chain uses TRBV7-3 with TRBJ2-1; 7 bases are shared with TRBD2. J lost 1 base, V lost 5 bases, and 5 bases had no gene match. CDR3 size: 15 residues. Looked up from germline, CDR1 is SGHTA and CDR2 is FQGTGA. CDR3 loop: CASSPSGISYNEQFF. The CDR3 DNA sequence: TGTGCCAGCAGCCCTAGCGGAATTTCCTACAATGAGCAGTTCTTC. Full variable domain (rest looked up from reference TRBV7-3 and TRBJ2-1): GAGVSQTPSNKVTEKGKYVELRCDPISGHTALYWYRQSLGQGPEFLIYFQGTGAADDSGLPNDRFFAVRPEGSVSTLKIQRTERGDSAVYLCASSPSGISYNEQFFGPGTRLTVL.

This clone was counted only a few times. The sample carries other DNA sequences with the same CDR3. J is TRBJ1-5 and V is TRBV30, with a weak D call TRBD1 (6 bases). Germline values: CDR1 GTSNPN, CDR2 SVGIG (reference sequence). V was pared by 0 bases and J by 4 bases, with 7 bases between. This CDR3 comprises 13 residues. The CDR3 sequence: CAWSVRGNQPQHF. The CDR3 DNA reads as TGTGCCTGGAGTGTAAGGGGGAATCAGCCCCAGCATTTT.

The rearrangement joins TRBV6-1 to TRBJ2-4; 9 bases align to TRBD2. This CDR3 has 16 residues. V was clipped by 3 bases and J by 7 bases; unmatched bases: 10. Germline CDR1 MNHNS, CDR2 SASEGT. CDR3 protein: CASSEWTGTSMNIQYF. Written as DNA, the CDR3 is TGTGCCAGCAGTGAGTGGACCGGGACTAGCATGAACATTCAGTACTTC.

This clone has just one count. This chain links TRBV28 with TRBJ2-7; TRBD2 matches 7 bases. Looked up from germline, CDR1 is MDHEN and CDR2 is SYDVKM. The trim removed 5 bases at V and 5 bases at J, leaving 12 bases unmatched. The CDR3 is made up of 15 amino acids. Written as DNA, the CDR3 is TGTGCCAGCAGTCCCGCGGGGGAGCCTCTCGACGAGCAGTACTTC. Translation: CASSPAGEPLDEQYF.